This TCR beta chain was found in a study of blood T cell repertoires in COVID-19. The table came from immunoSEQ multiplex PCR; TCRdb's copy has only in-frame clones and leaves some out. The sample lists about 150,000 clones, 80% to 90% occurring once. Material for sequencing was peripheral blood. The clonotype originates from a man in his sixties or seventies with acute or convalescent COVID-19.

CDR3 in amino acids: CATSRDAPGNEKLFF. The CDR3 nucleotides read TGTGCCACCAGCAGAGATGCACCGGGTAATGAAAAACTGTTTTTT. This sequence joins TRBV15 and TRBJ1-4; D unresolved. CDR3 length: 15 residues. Trimming removed 0 bases from V and 4 bases from J, with 9 bases in between. Germline CDR1 LNHNV, CDR2 YYDKDF (reference sequence).